The 6 T cell receptor beta chains below all came from one sample that was sequenced in a study of breast tumors, draining lymph nodes, adjacent tissues. TCRdb analysed the multiplex PCR reads with MiXCR anew, one entry per CDR3 protein. The sample lists some 150,000 distinct CDR3 sequences, about a fifth occurring once. Breast cancer patients provided tissue from their axillary draining lymph nodes. Sequences were obtained from axillary lymph node tissue. Source of these receptors: a female donor with breast cancer. Some clones in this sample may be carry-over from other donors' samples.

The sample holds many counts of this clonotype. The rearrangement joins TRBV5-1 to TRBJ2-2; 9 bases agree with TRBD1. The germline V gene has CDR1 SGHRS and CDR2 YFSETQ. This CDR3 is 15 amino acids long. The V gene end was trimmed by 3 bases and the J gene end by 1 base; junction bases not matched to a gene: 1. CDR3 DNA: TGCGCCAGCAGCTCGGGACAGGGGAACACCGGGGAGCTGTTTTTT. This gives the protein CASSSGQGNTGELFF.

This clonotype was seen ten or more times. V usage is TRBV5-8 and J usage is TRBJ2-7; 7 bases match TRBD2. Germline V gene data show CDR1 as SGHTS and CDR2 as YDEGEE. V lost 4 bases, J lost 3 bases, and 7 bases stayed unmatched. The CDR3 runs to 14 residues. CDR3 bases: TGTGCCAGCAGCACACCCAGCGGGAACTACGAGCAGTACTTC. It is translated as CASSTPSGNYEQYF.

The J gene is TRBJ2-2, the V gene TRBV12-3 or TRBV12-4; TRBD2 might be the D (6 bases). The CDR3 is 14 amino acids. Between the trimmed V and J ends, which lost 6 bases and 7 bases, there was a span of 15 bases. Here the CDR3 DNA reads TGTGCCAGCAGACTAGTGGGAGGAATCGGGGAGCTGTTTTTT. Its protein is CASRLVGGIGELFF.

In nucleotides, the CDR3 is TGTGCCATCAGTGGCCAGGGGGAATTTAACGGCTACACCTTC. Protein: CAISGQGEFNGYTF. V and J are TRBV10-3 and TRBJ1-2, with 7 bases identical to TRBD1. The CDR3 length is 14 residues. V lost 4 bases, J lost 8 bases, and 10 bases stayed unmatched. In germline, CDR1 is ENHRY, CDR2 SYGVKD.

This clonotype has at least ten counts. The chain recombines TRBV5-1 with TRBJ2-1; no definite D call. V lost 2 bases and J 0 bases, leaving 9 bases between the germline ends. Germline V gene data show CDR1 as SGHRS and CDR2 as YFSETQ. CDR3 length: 15 residues. In nucleotides, the CDR3 is TGCGCCAGCAGCTTCAGCCACAGCTCCTACAATGAGCAGTTCTTC. It is translated as CASSFSHSSYNEQFF.

As to this clonotype: This may arise from a read error, as a much more abundant clone is one base away. The V gene is TRBV12-3 or TRBV12-4, the J gene TRBJ2-3; D may be TRBD2 (6 bases). The CDR3 extends over 16 amino acids. The ends were cut back, 7 bases at V and 4 bases at J, with 21 bases in the middle. CDR3: CASTAVGLTAADTQYF. The CDR3 region has the DNA TGTGCCAGCACCGCGGTGGGACTCACGGCGGCAGATACGCAGTATTTT.